The clone carrying this TCR beta chain was detected ten times or more. It was with unique molecular identifiers that the TCRbeta library was prepared. A single record per CDR3 protein comes from TCRdb applying MiXCR to the PCR reads. This table has 490,000 or so distinct CDR3 sequences, around 12% appearing once. The record originates from a study of T-cell reconstitution after alpha-beta-depleted transplantation in children. The CDR3 runs 16 residues. With V trimmed by 1 base and J by 6 bases, 8 bases remained unmatched. The rearrangement links TRBV12-3 or TRBV12-4 to TRBJ2-2; 7 bases are a match to TRBD1. The sequenced sample was PBMCs from the stem cell graft donor, obtained from the stem cell graft. The TCR was taken from a human donor who donated a stem cell graft to a child with combined immunodeficiency. The CDR3 DNA sequence: TGTGCCAGCAGTTTAGAAGTGGTCAGGGGGTCCGGGGAGCTGTTTTTT. Amino acid sequence: CASSLEVVRGSGELFF.